The 26 T cell receptor beta chains presented below share a single source sample, sequenced in a study of early T cells in non-severe SARS-CoV-2 infection. TCRdb redid the calling of the 5' RACE reads with MiXCR, one entry per CDR3 protein. Among about 97,000 distinct CDR3 sequences, around 13% were seen once, and the ten largest hold roughly 6.2%. Specimen: whole blood. Receptors originate from an adult who was a healthcare worker with PCR-confirmed SARS-CoV-2 infection or an uninfected control (not recorded which).

On this clonotype: A much more abundant neighbour one base away suggests this may be a read error. The missing conserved phenylalanine or tryptophan at the end of this CDR3 makes a read error likely. This chain links TRBV9 with TRBJ1-4; possible D gene TRBD1, 5 bases. Trimming stripped 4 bases from V and 6 bases from J, with 13 bases between. Germline V gene data show CDR1 as SGDLS and CDR2 as YYNGEE. The CDR3 is made up of 14 amino acids. The DNA of the CDR3 is TGTGCCAGCAGCCCAGGGCAGGGTGATGAAAAACTGTTTTTA. Its translation is CASSPGQGDEKLFL.

This clonotype has ten or more counts. The chain has TRBV5-4 and TRBJ2-3; 8 bases align to TRBD1. This CDR3 comprises 15 residues. V lost 4 bases, J lost 3 bases, and 7 bases stayed unmatched. Germline-derived CDR1 and CDR2 are SGHNT and YYREEE (reference sequence). The CDR3 sequence: CASSTRQGRTDTQYF. CDR3 bases: TGTGCCAGCAGCACCCGACAGGGGCGGACAGATACGCAGTATTTT.

The J gene is TRBJ2-7, the V gene TRBV20-1; D call uncertain. This CDR3 has 15 amino acids. The germline gives CDR1 DFQATT, CDR2 SNEGSKA (reference sequence). V was shortened by 4 bases and J by 0 bases, with 16 bases between the two germline ends. CDR3 DNA sequence: TGCAGTGCTATATCCCCTGGCAGTTTCTCCTACGAGCAGTACTTC. It codes for CSAISPGSFSYEQYF.

About this clonotype: A much more abundant neighbour one base away suggests this may be a read error. This chain connects TRBV7-9 to TRBJ2-2; the D call may be TRBD1 or TRBD2 (6 bases each). Germline V gene data show CDR1 as SEHNR and CDR2 as FQNEAQ (reference sequence). The CDR3 contains 13 residues. The CDR3 nucleotides read TGTGCCAACAGCTATGGGGGGCCCGGGGAGCTGTTTTTT. Amino acid sequence: CANSYGGPGELFF.

This clonotype was observed a few times. CDR3 in amino acids: CSARASGLVDTQYF. For the CDR3, the DNA is TGCAGTGCTAGGGCTTCGGGGTTGGTGGATACGCAGTATTTT. J is TRBJ2-3 and V is TRBV20-1; possible D gene TRBD2, 5 bases. Per germline, CDR1 DFQATT and CDR2 SNEGSKA (reference sequence). V shed 3 bases and J shed 6 bases, with 16 bases lying between them. The CDR3 covers 14 residues.

The table lists this clonotype with a few counts. This rearrangement joins TRBV6-5 to TRBJ2-3; TRBD2 is a possible D gene (5 bases). V was shortened by 2 bases and J by 2 bases, with 8 bases between the two germline ends. Germline-derived CDR1 and CDR2 are MNHEY and SVGAGI. This CDR3 spans 14 amino acids. CDR3 residues: CASSYRSATDTQYF. The CDR3 DNA sequence: TGTGCCAGCAGTTACCGTAGCGCCACAGATACGCAGTATTTT.

In its sample, this clonotype was seen many times. V is TRBV19 and J is TRBJ2-2; 14 bases fit TRBD2. CDR3 length: 16 amino acids. J gave up 5 bases and V 9 bases, and 8 bases lay outside the gene matches. Germline assignment: CDR1 LNHDA and CDR2 SQIVND (reference sequence). The CDR3 region is CASRGLAGVITGELFF. In DNA, the CDR3 is TGTGCCAGCAGGGGACTAGCGGGAGTTATTACCGGGGAGCTGTTTTTT. The complete variable domain, with remaining parts taken from reference TRBV19 and TRBJ2-2, reads DGGITQSPKYLFRKEGQNVTLSCEQNLNHDAMYWYRQDPGQGLRLIYYSQIVNDFQKGDIAEGYSVSREKKESFPLTVTSAQKNPTAFYLCASRGLAGVITGELFFGEGSRLTVL.

V gene TRBV7-2 combines with J gene TRBJ1-1; no reliable D call. CDR3 length: 14 amino acids. The V and J ends lost 3 bases and 0 bases respectively, with 8 bases between them. Germline-derived CDR1 and CDR2 are SGHTA and FQGNSA. Written as DNA, the CDR3 is TGTGCCAGCAGCTTCGCCGACATGAACACTGAAGCTTTCTTT. It yields the protein CASSFADMNTEAFF.

This clonotype was seen a few times. The V and J genes are TRBV12-3 or TRBV12-4 and TRBJ2-3, with D tentatively TRBD1 or TRBD2 (5 bases each). The CDR3 covers 12 residues. The V end was cut by 8 bases, the J end by 5 bases, with 11 bases between. The CDR3 region is CASGRGVDTQYF. The CDR3 DNA reads TGTGCCAGCGGCCGGGGCGTAGATACGCAGTATTTT.

On this clonotype itself: This may arise from a read error, as a much more abundant clone is one base away. The chain carries TRBV14 and TRBJ2-2; TRBD2 matches 8 bases. The CDR3 length is 16 residues. Germline V lookup: CDR1 SGHDN, CDR2 FVKESK. The CDR3 DNA is TGTGTCAGCAGCACCCTCGCGGGAGGCGTCACCGGGGAGCTGTTTTTT. This translates into CVSSTLAGGVTGELFF.

This clonotype was seen at least ten times. The chain joins TRBV18 to TRBJ2-7, with TRBD2 identical over 11 bases. V lost 3 bases, J lost 2 bases, and 3 bases stayed unmatched. The CDR3 is 15 residues long. Per germline, CDR1 KGHSH and CDR2 LQKENI. CDR3 DNA sequence: TGTGCCAGCTCACCTGGGACTAGCGGTACCTACGAGCAGTACTTC. This gives the protein CASSPGTSGTYEQYF. The complete variable domain, with remaining parts taken from reference TRBV18 and TRBJ2-7, reads NAGVMQNPRHLVRRRGQEARLRCSPMKGHSHVYWYRQLPEEGLKFMVYLQKENIIDESGMPKERFSAEFPKEGPSILRIQQVVRGDSAAYFCASSPGTSGTYEQYFGPGTRLTVT.

V usage is TRBV6-2 or TRBV6-3 and J usage is TRBJ2-7; D remains ambiguous. V was clipped by 8 bases and J by 0 bases, with 14 bases between them. Germline values: CDR1 MNHEY, CDR2 SVGEGT. The CDR3 contains 14 residues. The CDR3 protein is CASAGLDTSYEQYF. In nucleotides, the CDR3 is TGTGCCAGCGCCGGGTTAGACACCTCCTACGAGCAGTACTTC.

The rearrangement links TRBV6-5 to TRBJ2-7; 10 bases are shared with TRBD1. The CDR3 contains 13 residues. Germline CDR1 is MNHEY and CDR2 is SVGAGI. The ends lost 6 bases at V and 5 bases at J; junction bases unmatched: 4. CDR3 sequence: CASREGQGHEQYF. DNA of the CDR3: TGTGCCAGCAGAGAGGGACAGGGGCACGAGCAGTACTTC.

A few counts support this clonotype. The chain couples TRBV12-3 or TRBV12-4 to TRBJ2-7, with TRBD1 identical over 7 bases. CDR3 size: 14 residues. V lost 5 bases to trimming and J lost 0 bases; unmatched junction nucleotides: 4. The CDR3 sequence: CASSETGNSYEQYF. Here the CDR3 DNA reads TGTGCCAGCAGTGAGACAGGGAACTCCTACGAGCAGTACTTC.

This clonotype occurred a few times. V gene TRBV28 combines with J gene TRBJ1-1; D unclear. CDR1 is MDHEN, CDR2 SYDVKM, per germline. The germline V and J ends were trimmed by 10 bases and 8 bases, with 11 bases remaining between them. CDR3 length: 10 amino acids. The CDR3, as DNA: TGTGCCACCTCCGGGTCAGAAGCTTTCTTT. Protein: CATSGSEAFF.

There are a few counts of this clonotype. The chain combines TRBV20-1 with TRBJ2-7, with unresolved D. The germline V gene has CDR1 DFQATT and CDR2 SNEGSKA (reference sequence). V lost 3 bases, J lost 7 bases, and 13 bases lay in between. The CDR3 is 12 amino acids. The CDR3 DNA sequence: TGCAGTGCTAGCCGGGCAGGCCTGGAGCAGTACTTC. The encoded protein is CSASRAGLEQYF.

The chain is built from TRBV20-1 and TRBJ2-1; D call uncertain. Trimming took off 0 bases at V and 8 bases at J, with 8 bases between the two ends. The CDR3 has 12 residues. Per the germline V gene, CDR1 is DFQATT and CDR2 is SNEGSKA (reference sequence). The CDR3 region has the DNA TGCAGTGCTAGAGACCTACTCCATGAGCAGTTCTTC. It translates to CSARDLLHEQFF.

The table lists this clonotype with a few counts. The chain employs TRBV20-1 and TRBJ2-7; 7 bases are a match to TRBD2. This CDR3 is built from 13 residues. V was clipped by 3 bases and J by 0 bases; unmatched bases: 2. Germline CDR1 and CDR2: DFQATT and SNEGSKA (reference sequence). The CDR3 reads CSASGGSSYEQYF. The CDR3 DNA reads TGCAGTGCTAGCGGGGGGAGCTCCTACGAGCAGTACTTC.

The chain carries TRBV20-1 and TRBJ2-1, with 11 bases matching TRBD1. Germline CDR1 reads DFQATT; CDR2 reads SNEGSKA (reference sequence). V lost 6 bases, J lost 4 bases, and 11 bases stayed unmatched. The CDR3 contains 16 residues. CDR3 sequence reads: CSAHSGTGGGYNEQFF. The CDR3 DNA follows: TGCAGTGCCCATTCCGGGACAGGGGGAGGTTACAATGAGCAGTTCTTC.

This clonotype was counted ten times or more. The chain is built from TRBV18 and TRBJ2-7, with a tentative D call TRBD2 (8 bases). V lost 0 bases, J lost 2 bases, and 17 bases lay in between. Per germline, CDR1 KGHSH and CDR2 LQKENI. The CDR3 extends over 17 amino acids. CDR3 sequence (DNA): TGTGCCAGCTCACCACCGTTCGGGAGGGGGCCCGCCTACGAGCAGTACTTC. As protein: CASSPPFGRGPAYEQYF.

This clonotype was recorded a few times. V and J are TRBV27 and TRBJ2-3; D not certain. From germline, CDR1 is MNHEY and CDR2 SMNVEV (reference sequence). V lost 2 bases to trimming and J lost 5 bases, with 14 bases between them. This CDR3 region has 15 residues. The CDR3 DNA follows: TGTGCCAGCAGTTTAACTTCGACCTGGGGAGATACGCAGTATTTT. Protein: CASSLTSTWGDTQYF.

Many counts were recorded for this clonotype. V is TRBV29-1 and J is TRBJ2-1, with D tentatively TRBD2 (6 bases). The germline CDR1 and CDR2 sequences are SQVTM and ANQGSEA. This CDR3 has 16 amino acids. The ends were cut back, 7 bases at V and 0 bases at J, with 19 bases in the middle. DNA of the CDR3: TGCAGCGCCCTCGAGCTAGCGTTAAGCTCCTACAATGAGCAGTTCTTC. As protein: CSALELALSSYNEQFF.

This chain joins TRBV11-2 and TRBJ2-1; the match to TRBD1 covers 8 bases. This CDR3 has 15 residues. The trim removed 3 bases at V and 2 bases at J, leaving 3 bases unmatched. Germline CDR1 SGHAT, CDR2 FQNNGV. This chain's CDR3 is CASSFRGLTYNEQFF. DNA of the CDR3: TGTGCCAGCAGCTTCAGGGGGCTGACCTACAATGAGCAGTTCTTC. Full variable domain (outside the CDR3, taken from reference TRBV11-2 and TRBJ2-1): EAGVAQSPRYKIIEKRQSVAFWCNPISGHATLYWYQQILGQGPKLLIQFQNNGVVDDSQLPKDRFSAERLKGVDSTLKIQPAKLEDSAVYLCASSFRGLTYNEQFFGPGTRLTVL.

The chain combines TRBV10-3 with TRBJ2-7; D gene uncertain. Trimming removed 5 bases from V and 3 bases from J, with 11 bases in between. Per the germline V gene, CDR1 is ENHRY and CDR2 is SYGVKD. This CDR3 comprises 13 residues. The chain's CDR3 is CAISLELSYEQYF. The CDR3 bases are TGTGCCATCAGTTTAGAACTCAGCTACGAGCAGTACTTC.

About this clonotype: A much larger clonotype is one base distant, so this may be a read error. The V call is TRBV9, the J call TRBJ2-1, with 11 bases identical to TRBD2. This CDR3 comprises 18 residues. CDR1 is SGDLS and CDR2 is YYNGEE in the germline V gene. The V gene end was trimmed by 3 bases and the J gene end by 7 bases; junction bases not matched to a gene: 15. DNA of the CDR3: TGTGCCAGCAGCGCCCATACCGTGACTAGCGGGATTATGAATGAGCAGTTCTTC. As protein: CASSAHTVTSGIMNEQFF.

This clonotype was detected only a few times. The V and J genes are TRBV6-2 or TRBV6-3 and TRBJ1-5; tentatively, D is TRBD1 (5 bases). The V and J ends lost 3 bases and 4 bases respectively, with 16 bases between them. The V gene's germline CDR1 is MNHEY and CDR2 SVGEGT. The CDR3 totals 16 residues. CDR3 region: CASSYGGRLGNQPQHF. CDR3 coding DNA: TGTGCCAGCAGTTATGGGGGTAGACTGGGAAATCAGCCCCAGCATTTT.